The entry below describes one TCR beta chain. What antigen it recognizes has not been identified. There are no base qualities to consult, and no much larger clone falls within one base. This record comes from a study of T-cell reconstitution after alpha-beta-depleted transplantation in children listed by TCRdb under 2016. About the full investigation: Using TCR repertoire profiling, the study followed T-cell immune reconstitution in a quantitative way in children after TCRalphabeta/CD19-depleted allogeneic hematopoietic cell transplantation. Study-wide findings and limitations: The frequencies of hyperexpanded clones fell over the following months, and after one year, T-cell counts and TCRbeta diversity were mostly attributed to newly produced T cells. In some patients, high TCRbeta diversity at day 60 was attributed to recipient T cells and intrathymic progenitors that had survived conditioning. About two months after transplant, the apparently early recovery of alphabetaT-cell counts reportedly depended on just several hundred clones that had expanded rapidly and came from non-depleted graft cells.

The library relied on PCR. Sequencing took place on an Illumina HiSeq 2500. To normalize quantification of the TCRbeta repertoire, the TCR libraries were built with molecular barcoding that relied on unique molecular identifiers. Clones were called with MiXCR by TCRdb after fastp trimmed the public reads at Q25, and only in-frame beta chains were retained. Each entry is one CDR3 protein sequence, shown with its most common DNA and genes. Here the sample has about 47,000 distinct CDR3 sequences; around 56% occur a single time. The ten largest clones represent more than 30% of the sample. According to the germline V gene, CDR1 reads MNHNS and CDR2 reads SASEGT. Reading from cysteine to phenylalanine, the CDR3 counts 13 amino acids. Only the CDR3 DNA is retained, 39 bases long and in frame from the first base. At the junction V is shortened by 11 bases and J by 1 base, with 14 bases in between. What this sample's treatment or condition label stands for: allogeneic hematopoietic cell transplantation with graft depleted of TCRalphabeta T cells and CD19 B cells. TCRalphabeta/CD19-depleted allogeneic hematopoietic cell grafts were given to the transplant recipients, all of whom were children.

Recombination connected TRBV6-1 to TRBJ1-1; perhaps TRBD1 is the D gene, with 5 bases matching. This receptor was obtained from a boy under two years old with SCID, due to receive a stem cell transplant. Here the sequenced sample was peripheral blood, taken before TCRalphabeta/CD19-depleted stem cell transplant. The CDR3 corresponds to CAVRRGWNTEAFF. DNA sequence: TGTGCCGTCCGGAGGGGTTGGAACACTGAAGCTTTCTTT.